This paragraph reports one T cell receptor (beta chain). Deletions cut 3 bases from V and 1 base from J, with 6 bases between. The CDR3 is 13 amino acids. Germline V gives CDR1 LNHDA, CDR2 SQIVND (reference sequence). The data originate from a study of T cell changes during pregnancy in multiple sclerosis. Measured with immunoSEQ multiplex PCR; TCRdb has only the in-frame clones, and not every one. The sample lists about 80,000 clones, 92% occurring once. The rearrangement links TRBV19 to TRBJ1-1, with unresolved D. The sequences come from peripheral blood, collected before pregnancy. This receptor was obtained from a female donor with multiple sclerosis, enrolled in a pregnancy study. CDR3 amino acids: CASSIARNTEAFF. DNA of the CDR3: TGTGCCAGTAGTATCGCCAGGAACACTGAAGCTTTCTTT.